Reported below is one T cell receptor beta chain. Sequencing was performed with immunoSEQ multiplex PCR; in TCRdb, only in-frame clones are kept and a portion is missing. The sample contains roughly 120,000 clones, 85% of which appear only once. This sample was included in a study of blood T cell repertoires in COVID-19. This CDR3 has 15 amino acids. Germline loops: CDR1 LGHDT, CDR2 YNNKEL (reference sequence). V dropped 1 base and J dropped 3; count of bases not matched to a gene: 6. Specimen: peripheral blood. The TCR sequence derives from a human donor in a cohort sampled during active COVID-19. V and J are TRBV3-1 (or the pseudogene TRBV3-2) and TRBJ2-7; 7 positions match TRBD2. CDR3 nucleotide sequence: TGTGCCAGCAGCCAAGTAGCACGGGGGGTCTACGAGCAGTACTTC. Translation gives CASSQVARGVYEQYF.